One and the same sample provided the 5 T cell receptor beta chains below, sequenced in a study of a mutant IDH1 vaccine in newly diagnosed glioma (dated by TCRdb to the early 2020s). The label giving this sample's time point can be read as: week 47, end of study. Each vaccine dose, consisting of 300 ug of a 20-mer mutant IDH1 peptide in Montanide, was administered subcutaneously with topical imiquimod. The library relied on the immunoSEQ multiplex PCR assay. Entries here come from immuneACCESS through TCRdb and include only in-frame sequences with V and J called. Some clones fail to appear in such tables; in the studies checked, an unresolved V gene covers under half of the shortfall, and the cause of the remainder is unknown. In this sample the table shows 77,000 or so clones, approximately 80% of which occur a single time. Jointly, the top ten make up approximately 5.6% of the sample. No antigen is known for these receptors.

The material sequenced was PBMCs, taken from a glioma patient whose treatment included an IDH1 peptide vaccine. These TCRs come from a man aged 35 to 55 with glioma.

CDR3 protein: CASSIRVWDRGSSNTEAFF. The CDR3 coding sequence is TGTGCCAGTAGTATCCGGGTGTGGGACAGAGGGTCGTCGAACACTGAAGCTTTCTTT. This chain links TRBV19 with TRBJ1-1; 7 bases are shared with TRBD1. The CDR3 has 19 amino acids. The germline V gene encodes CDR1 LNHDA and CDR2 SQIVND (reference sequence). V lost 3 bases to trimming and J lost 1 base; unmatched junction nucleotides: 17. Full variable domain (rest looked up from reference TRBV19 and TRBJ1-1): DGGITQSPKYLFRKEGQNVTLSCEQNLNHDAMYWYRQDPGQGLRLIYYSQIVNDFQKGDIAEGYSVSREKKESFPLTVTSAQKNPTAFYLCASSIRVWDRGSSNTEAFFGQGTRLTVV.

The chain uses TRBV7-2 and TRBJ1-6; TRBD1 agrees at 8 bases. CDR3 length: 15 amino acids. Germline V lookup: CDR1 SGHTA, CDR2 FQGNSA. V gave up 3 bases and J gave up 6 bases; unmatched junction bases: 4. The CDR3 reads CASSFGQGGNSPLHF. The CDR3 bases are TGTGCCAGCAGCTTCGGACAGGGCGGTAATTCACCCCTCCACTTT.

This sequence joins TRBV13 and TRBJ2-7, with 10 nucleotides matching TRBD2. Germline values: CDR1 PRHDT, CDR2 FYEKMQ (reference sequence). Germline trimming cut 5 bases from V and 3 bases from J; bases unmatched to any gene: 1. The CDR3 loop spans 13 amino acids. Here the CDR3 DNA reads TGTGCCAGCAGCCCTAGCGGGAGCTACGAGCAGTACTTC. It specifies CASSPSGSYEQYF.

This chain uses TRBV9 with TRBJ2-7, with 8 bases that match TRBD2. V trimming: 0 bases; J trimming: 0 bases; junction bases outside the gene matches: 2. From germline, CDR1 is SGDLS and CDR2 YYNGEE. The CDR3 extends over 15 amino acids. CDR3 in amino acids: CASSVGSGGSYEQYF. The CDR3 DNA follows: TGTGCCAGCAGCGTAGGAAGCGGGGGCTCCTACGAGCAGTACTTC.

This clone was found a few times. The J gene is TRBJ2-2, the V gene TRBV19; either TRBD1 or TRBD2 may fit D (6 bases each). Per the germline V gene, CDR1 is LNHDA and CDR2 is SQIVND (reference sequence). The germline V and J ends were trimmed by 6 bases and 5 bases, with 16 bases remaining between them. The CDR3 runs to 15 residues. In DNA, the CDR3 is TGTGCCAGTAGCCGCTCGGGGGCCGATACCGGGGAGCTGTTTTTT. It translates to CASSRSGADTGELFF.